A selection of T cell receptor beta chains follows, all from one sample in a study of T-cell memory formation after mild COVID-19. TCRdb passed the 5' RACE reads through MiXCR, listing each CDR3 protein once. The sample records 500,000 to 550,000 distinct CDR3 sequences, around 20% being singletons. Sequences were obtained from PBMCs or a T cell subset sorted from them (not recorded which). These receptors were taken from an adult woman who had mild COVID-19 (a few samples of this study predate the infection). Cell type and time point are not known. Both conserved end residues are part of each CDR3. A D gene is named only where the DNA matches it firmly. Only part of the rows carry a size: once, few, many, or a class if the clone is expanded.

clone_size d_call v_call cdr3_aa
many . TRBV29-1 CSVPDTGELFF
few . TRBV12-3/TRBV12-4 CASRGPGQNQPQHF
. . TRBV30 CAWSRSLNYGYTF
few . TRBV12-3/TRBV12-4 CASSLGTPSSYEQYF
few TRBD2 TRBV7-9 CASSLEGATSGDLGYNEQFF
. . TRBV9 CASSVQSLGGGTQYF
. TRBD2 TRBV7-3 CASSSTGVGTSGRAGSYNEQFF
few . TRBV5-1 CASSLDRPATNEKLFF
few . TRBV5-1 CASSLVPGVGNIQYF
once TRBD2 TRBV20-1 CSAQLAGGYNEQFF
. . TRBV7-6 CASSLVGGRVGTEAFF
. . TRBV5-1 CASSTHSTYGYTF
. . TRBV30 CAWSLGTDTQYF
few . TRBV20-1 CSAQGHSNQPQHF
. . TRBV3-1 CASSQEVGANQPQHF
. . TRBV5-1 CASSLRGAEETQYF
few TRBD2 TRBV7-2 CASSLALAGVNEQYF
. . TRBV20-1 CSARGPYILNTEAFF
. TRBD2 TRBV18 CASSPPGLADRNEQFF
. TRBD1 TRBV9 CASSPALGVLGTGGRKVPYNEQFF
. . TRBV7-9 CASSLTGISARVSYNEQFF
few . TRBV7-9 CASSLVGQGTGTEAFF
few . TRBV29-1 CSVEDWKDPADTQYF
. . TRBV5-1 CASSKDPQDEQYF
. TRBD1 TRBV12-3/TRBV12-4 CASSPTGTAGGNTIYF
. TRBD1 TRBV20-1 CSASTGGVGELFF
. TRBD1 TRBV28 CASSPIPGQGYEQYF
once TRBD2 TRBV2 CASTREGHEQYF
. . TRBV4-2 CASSQDSVVHTF
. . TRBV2 CASSEQGSNQPQHF
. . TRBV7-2 CASSFISSGAKKLFF
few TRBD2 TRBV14 CASSQDTAGGTDTQYF
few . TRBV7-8 CASSQHSPMREIYNEQFF
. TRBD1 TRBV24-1 CATSRRKPGQGADTQYF
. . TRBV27 CASRASGQGYEQYF
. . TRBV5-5 CASSLAGQKNTEAFF
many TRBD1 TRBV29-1 CSVLAGGTGYYEQYF
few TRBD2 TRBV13 CASSSEAGAAETQYF
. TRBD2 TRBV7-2 CASSQFLAGGRDTQYF
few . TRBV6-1 CASSEGRGQYYEQYF
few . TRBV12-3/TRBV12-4 CASSLRGYTDTQYF
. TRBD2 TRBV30 CAWSVQASGAREQFF
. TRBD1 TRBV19 CASSINTGVMNTEAFF
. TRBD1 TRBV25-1 CASEQGGGTEAFF
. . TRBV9 CASSVGGITDTQYF
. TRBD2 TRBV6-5 CASSYGRGTYNEQFF
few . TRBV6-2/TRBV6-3 CASSYSSQKIQYF
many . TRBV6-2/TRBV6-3 CASSYSGQPQHF
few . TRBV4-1 CASSQYTGMDQPQHF
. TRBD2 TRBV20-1 CSAVETSGWDTQYF
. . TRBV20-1 CSARGHRAQPQHF
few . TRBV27 CASSSTLGPGDSPLHF
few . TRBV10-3 CAISESQGTTHEQYF